The next 16 T cell receptor beta chains were all read from a single sample in a study of shared clonotypes between healthy human individuals. Here immunoSEQ multiplex PCR was the method, and the copy in TCRdb shows in-frame clones only, minus some. The sample records some 2,400,000 clones, 90% to 96% being singletons. The sequenced sample consisted of naive CD4+ T cells sorted from blood. Subset indicated: CD45RA+ positively selected. These receptors came from a man between 18 and 29 years old in good health.

J is TRBJ2-7 and V is TRBV7-6, with 7 bases identical to TRBD1. CDR1 is SGHVS, CDR2 FNYEAQ, per germline. J gave up 0 bases and V 5 bases, and 7 bases lay outside the gene matches. This CDR3 has 15 amino acids. CDR3 DNA: TGTGCCAGCAGCCTTACAGGGGCCAGCTCCTACGAGCAGTACTTC. Amino acids: CASSLTGASSYEQYF.

The V gene is TRBV5-1, the J gene TRBJ2-3; possibly TRBD1 or TRBD2 for D (5 bases each). Germline CDR1 and CDR2: SGHRS and YFSETQ. The CDR3 runs 14 residues. V lost 4 bases and J lost 2, with 11 bases in between. The CDR3 bases are TGCGCCAGCAGCCAACGGGACCTCACAGATACGCAGTATTTT. Amino acids: CASSQRDLTDTQYF.

This chain joins TRBV2 and TRBJ1-1, with 11 bases lining up with TRBD1. CDR1 is SNHLY, CDR2 FYNNEI, per germline. This CDR3 contains 15 residues. V shed 7 bases, J shed 4 bases, and the junction held 8 bases outside the gene matches. The CDR3 DNA is TGTGCCAGCACCCCTAGGACAGGGGGCCCCACTGAAGCTTTCTTT. Its protein product is CASTPRTGGPTEAFF.

This chain joins TRBV5-6 and TRBJ1-4; the D gene is possibly TRBD1 (5 bases). Trimming stripped 1 base from V and 5 bases from J, with 15 bases between. This CDR3 spans 16 amino acids. Germline-derived CDR1 and CDR2 are SGHDT and YYEEEE. The CDR3 bases are TGTGCCAGCAGCTTGAAACAGGCGCGCTTCAATGAAAAACTGTTTTTT. Its protein product is CASSLKQARFNEKLFF.

The chain has TRBV9 and TRBJ2-7, with 13 bases matching TRBD2. The CDR3 totals 16 residues. Germline loops: CDR1 SGDLS, CDR2 YYNGEE. V lost 0 bases to trimming and J lost 6 bases; unmatched junction nucleotides: 6. CDR3 DNA: TGTGCCAGCAGCGTAGTGGGACTAGCGGGAATAACCGAGCAGTACTTC. Protein sequence: CASSVVGLAGITEQYF.

The chain is built from TRBV9 and TRBJ2-1; TRBD2 matches at 8 bases. The ends lost 4 bases at V and 0 bases at J; junction bases unmatched: 9. This CDR3 contains 17 residues. CDR1 is SGDLS, CDR2 YYNGEE, per germline. In nucleotides, the CDR3 is TGTGCCAGCAGCCTCCTAGGGGGACTAGGCTCCTACAATGAGCAGTTCTTC. Protein: CASSLLGGLGSYNEQFF. Drawing the rest from reference TRBV9 and TRBJ2-1, the complete variable domain is DSGVTQTPKHLITATGQRVTLRCSPRSGDLSVYWYQQSLDQGLQFLIQYYNGEERAKGNILERFSAQQFPDLHSELNLSSLELGDSALYFCASSLLGGLGSYNEQFFGPGTRLTVL.

Points on this clone: Other DNA variants within this sample encode the same CDR3. The V and J genes are TRBV18 and TRBJ2-7; D unresolved. The V gene's germline CDR1 is KGHSH and CDR2 LQKENI. Trimming shortened V by 2 bases and J by 7 bases, and 6 bases separated the two germline ends. The CDR3 extends over 11 amino acids. CDR3 coding DNA: TGTGCCAGCTCACCAATGGGGGAGCAGTACTTC. Protein: CASSPMGEQYF. Variable domain in full (rest from reference TRBV18 and TRBJ2-7): NAGVMQNPRHLVRRRGQEARLRCSPMKGHSHVYWYRQLPEEGLKFMVYLQKENIIDESGMPKERFSAEFPKEGPSILRIQQVVRGDSAAYFCASSPMGEQYFGPGTRLTVT.

The CDR3: CASSLSGRVGSGNTIYF. CDR3 nucleotides: TGTGCCAGCAGCTTATCTGGCAGGGTGGGCTCCGGAAACACCATATATTTT. The gene calls are TRBV7-9 and TRBJ1-3, with D possibly being TRBD1 (5 bases). Germline V gene sequence: CDR1 SEHNR, CDR2 FQNEAQ (reference sequence). V dropped 2 bases and J dropped 4 bases, with 18 bases sitting between them. CDR3 length: 17 amino acids.

About this clone: This same CDR3 is encoded by further DNA sequences in the sample. The V and J genes are TRBV18 and TRBJ1-5; no reliable D call. The CDR3 runs 13 residues. The V end was cut by 3 bases, the J end by 0 bases, with 3 bases between. Germline V gene lookup returns CDR1 KGHSH and CDR2 LQKENI. CDR3 loop: CASSPDSNQPQHF. In DNA form, the CDR3 reads TGTGCCAGCTCACCTGATAGCAATCAGCCCCAGCATTTT.

V gene TRBV7-2 combines with J gene TRBJ2-5; no reliable D call. Trimming took 5 bases from V and 0 from J, leaving 10 bases between them. The germline V gene has CDR1 SGHTA and CDR2 FQGNSA. The CDR3 sequence is 14 residues long. CDR3 amino acids: CASSARANQETQYF. CDR3 DNA: TGTGCCAGCAGCGCCCGGGCCAACCAAGAGACCCAGTACTTC.

The chain combines TRBV6-5 with TRBJ2-5; no clear D. The germline V and J ends were trimmed by 6 bases and 2 bases, with 13 bases remaining between them. Germline V CDR1 and CDR2: MNHEY, SVGAGI. The CDR3 covers 14 residues. The CDR3 DNA is TGTGCCAGCAGCCTAGACTCCGCGCAAGAGACCCAGTACTTC. Its translation: CASSLDSAQETQYF.

Concerning this clone itself: The same CDR3 arises from other DNA sequences in this sample as well. V gene TRBV2 combines with J gene TRBJ1-1; 8 bases align to TRBD1. CDR1 and CDR2 (germline): SNHLY, FYNNEI. This CDR3 has 12 residues. With 6 bases clipped from V and 5 bases from J, the junction kept 2 bases outside the gene matches. The CDR3 is CASRTGGTEAFF. CDR3 sequence (DNA): TGTGCCAGCAGAACAGGGGGAACTGAAGCTTTCTTT.

V and J are TRBV11-2 and TRBJ2-5, with TRBD1 as a possible D gene (5 bases). Germline CDR1 SGHAT, CDR2 FQNNGV. With 2 bases removed from V and 5 bases from J, the gap between germline ends came to 18 bases. This CDR3 is 16 amino acids long. The CDR3 spells CASSLRPFQGLETQYF. Written as DNA, the CDR3 is TGTGCCAGCAGCTTACGGCCGTTCCAGGGTCTCGAGACCCAGTACTTC.

The gene calls are TRBV6-6 and TRBJ2-1; 11 bases fit TRBD2. Per the germline V gene, CDR1 is MNHNY and CDR2 is SVGAGI (reference sequence). The V gene end was trimmed by 7 bases and the J gene end by 6 bases; junction bases not matched to a gene: 2. CDR3 length: 13 amino acids. CDR3 nucleotides: TGTGCCAGCACCGGGACTAGCGGCAATGAGCAGTTCTTC. Translating gives CASTGTSGNEQFF.

Details on this clone: Other DNA sequences in the same sample also yield this CDR3. The V and J genes are TRBV18 and TRBJ1-2; the D is unclear. The V end lost 4 bases, the J end lost 4 bases, and 4 bases lay between the germline ends. Per germline, CDR1 KGHSH and CDR2 LQKENI. The CDR3 length is 11 residues. This chain's CDR3 is CASSLSYGYTF. The DNA for the CDR3 is TGTGCCAGCTCACTGAGCTATGGCTACACCTTC.

This clone came up once. This chain joins TRBV19 and TRBJ1-5, with 7 bases identical to TRBD1. CDR1 and CDR2 (germline): LNHDA, SQIVND (reference sequence). This CDR3 is 16 amino acids long. With V trimmed by 4 bases and J by 4 bases, 10 bases remained unmatched. The chain's CDR3 is CASSKTGIGANQPQHF. DNA for the CDR3: TGTGCCAGTAGTAAGACAGGGATCGGGGCTAATCAGCCCCAGCATTTT. Drawing the rest from reference TRBV19 and TRBJ1-5, the complete variable domain is DGGITQSPKYLFRKEGQNVTLSCEQNLNHDAMYWYRQDPGQGLRLIYYSQIVNDFQKGDIAEGYSVSREKKESFPLTVTSAQKNPTAFYLCASSKTGIGANQPQHFGDGTRLSIL.